Listed below are T cell receptor beta chains from one sample, sequenced in a study of T cell changes during pregnancy in multiple sclerosis. Clones were read by immunoSEQ multiplex PCR, and TCRdb kept only the in-frame ones, dropping some. The table has under 85,000 clones, roughly 90% seen once; the top ten hold approximately 9.5%. The source was peripheral blood, collected after pregnancy. The source is a female donor in good health, enrolled as a control in a pregnancy study. Both conserved end residues are trimmed from each CDR3.

V: TRBV5-6; J: TRBJ2-7; CDR3: ASSPTLWAYEQY
V: TRBV27; J: TRBJ2-1; CDR3: ASSPRGLAGEFRTREQF
V: TRBV15; J: TRBJ2-7; CDR3: ATSRIVGTGVQYEQY
V: TRBV7-2; J: TRBJ2-3; CDR3: ASSFIRGSTDTQY
V: TRBV5-1; J: TRBJ2-3; CDR3: ASSLVSGSTDTQY
V: TRBV6-5; J: TRBJ2-7; CDR3: ASSYAPQRGYEQY
V: TRBV2; J: TRBJ2-7; CDR3: ASSEGQGSLYEQY
V: TRBV9; J: TRBJ2-2; CDR3: ASSIRLAQNTGELF
V: TRBV11-1; J: TRBJ2-3; CDR3: ASSLIRLAGGPADTQY
V: TRBV4-3; J: TRBJ1-4; CDR3: ASSTGTRDGEKLF
V: TRBV27; J: TRBJ1-5; CDR3: ASRGTGRNQPQH
V: TRBV6-5; J: TRBJ2-7; CDR3: ASSYSGTGAWEQY
V: TRBV12-5; J: TRBJ1-5; CDR3: ASCQGARNQPQH
V: TRBV19; J: TRBJ1-6; CDR3: ASSIDREPGSPLH
V: TRBV10-1; J: TRBJ2-7; CDR3: ASGRDRTRGLEPIPFRYEQY
V: TRBV18; J: TRBJ2-1; CDR3: ASSSTGVNEQF
V: TRBV10-3; J: TRBJ2-2; CDR3: AINPGVGTGELF
V: TRBV7-2; J: TRBJ2-5; CDR3: ASSSVAGVSSETQY
V: TRBV4-3; J: TRBJ1-4; CDR3: ASSQRQGGSNEKLF
V: TRBV10-3; J: TRBJ1-6; CDR3: AISEDRDRGYSPLH
V: TRBV6-1; J: TRBJ2-1; CDR3: ASSDTGGSSYNEQF
V: TRBV5-1; J: TRBJ1-3; CDR3: ASSARQGSSSGNTIY